These 8 T cell receptor beta chains share one sample of origin, sequenced in a study of Ad26.COV2.S vaccination and SARS-CoV-2 variants. Here immunoSEQ multiplex PCR was the method, and the copy in TCRdb shows in-frame clones only, minus some. The data hold hundreds of thousands of clones, with about 90% observed a single time. Documented treatment: around 19 received Ad26.COV2.S at low or high dose, single or two shots; several received placebo; per-sample allocation not given. Sampling happened 63 days after the first vaccine or placebo injection. Sequencing used peripheral blood, obtained in a trial of Ad26.COV2.S vaccine versus placebo. These receptors were taken from a person aged 18-65 years who received the Ad26.COV2.S COVID-19 vaccine or a placebo.

The chain has TRBV5-5 and TRBJ1-1; unclear D gene. The CDR3 sequence is 14 residues long. Trimming removed 0 bases at V and 0 bases at J, with 6 bases between. In germline, CDR1 is SGHKS, CDR2 YYEKEE (reference sequence). Here the CDR3 reads CASSLGLMNTEAFF. CDR3 DNA sequence: TGTGCCAGCAGCTTGGGGCTGATGAACACTGAAGCTTTCTTT.

This clone was counted between two and nine times. The V gene is TRBV10-1, the J gene TRBJ1-2, with 7 bases fitting TRBD1. After removal of 10 bases from V and 2 bases from J, the junction contained 13 bases not matched to a gene. The CDR3 is made up of 15 amino acids. Germline V gene sequence: CDR1 WNHNN, CDR2 SYGVQD (reference sequence). The DNA of the CDR3 is TGCGCCAACCGACAGGGTAAGGGACGGAACTATGGCTACACCTTC. Its translation is CANRQGKGRNYGYTF.

V gene TRBV28 combines with J gene TRBJ2-7; 12 bases map to TRBD1. CDR1 and CDR2 (germline): MDHEN, SYDVKM. Unmatched junction bases numbered 3, after V lost 4 bases and J lost 5 bases. CDR3 length equals 14 residues. The CDR3 DNA follows: TGTGCCAGCAGTTCCGGGACAGGGGGCCACGAGCAGTACTTC. It encodes CASSSGTGGHEQYF.

The chain recombines TRBV19 with TRBJ1-5, with 7 bases lining up with TRBD1. Germline lookup yields CDR1 LNHDA and CDR2 SQIVND (reference sequence). The CDR3 length is 16 residues. J was trimmed by 2 bases and V by 5 bases; bases with no gene match: 9. The CDR3, as DNA: TGTGCCAGTAGTGCTCCAGGGGGTTCTGGCAATCAGCCCCAGCATTTT. Translated, it gives CASSAPGGSGNQPQHF.

The table lists this clone with a count of one. The chain couples TRBV7-8 to TRBJ2-1; unclear D gene. Germline loops: CDR1 SGHVS, CDR2 FQNEAQ. The ends were cut back, 8 bases at V and 4 bases at J, with 18 bases in the middle. The CDR3 is made up of 15 amino acids. The DNA of the CDR3 is TGTGCCAGCTTCAATGACCCTCTGGCTTACAATGAGCAGTTCTTC. Its translation: CASFNDPLAYNEQFF.

The chain links TRBV20-1 to TRBJ2-5, with a tentative D call TRBD1 (5 bases). The germline V gene has CDR1 DFQATT and CDR2 SNEGSKA (reference sequence). The CDR3 extends over 11 amino acids. V was trimmed by 3 bases and J by 5 bases, leaving 7 bases between them. CDR3 amino acids: CSASPGETQYF. The CDR3 DNA follows: TGCAGTGCTAGTCCAGGGGAGACCCAGTACTTC.

Only one count was recorded for this clone. V usage is TRBV30 and J usage is TRBJ2-4, with D maybe TRBD2 (6 bases). This CDR3 has 14 residues. Between the trimmed V and J ends, which lost 2 bases and 3 bases, there was a span of 11 bases. Germline-derived CDR1 and CDR2 are GTSNPN and SVGIG (reference sequence). CDR3 sequence reads: CAWSPGGGKNIQYF. Here the CDR3 DNA reads TGTGCCTGGAGTCCCGGGGGTGGCAAAAACATTCAGTACTTC.

This chain links TRBV6-2 or TRBV6-3 with TRBJ2-3; unclear D gene. From germline, CDR1 is MNHEY and CDR2 SVGEGT. V was shortened by 6 bases and J by 4 bases, with 14 bases between the two germline ends. CDR3 length: 14 residues. CDR3 sequence (DNA): TGTGCCAGCAGCGACGTGGGGTTTTCAGATACGCAGTATTTT. Its protein is CASSDVGFSDTQYF.